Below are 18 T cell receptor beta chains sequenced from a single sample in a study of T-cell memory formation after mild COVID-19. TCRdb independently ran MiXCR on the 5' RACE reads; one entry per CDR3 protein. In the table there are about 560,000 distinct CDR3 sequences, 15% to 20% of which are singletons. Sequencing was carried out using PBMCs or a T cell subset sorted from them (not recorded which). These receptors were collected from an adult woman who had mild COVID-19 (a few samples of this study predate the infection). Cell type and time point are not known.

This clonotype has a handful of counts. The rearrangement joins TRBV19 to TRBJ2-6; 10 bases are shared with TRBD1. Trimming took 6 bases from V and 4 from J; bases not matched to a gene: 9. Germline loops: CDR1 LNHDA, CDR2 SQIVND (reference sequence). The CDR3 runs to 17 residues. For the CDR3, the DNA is TGTGCCAGTAGACGTCCCGGGACAGGGGTCGGGGCCAACGTCCTGACTTTC. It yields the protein CASRRPGTGVGANVLTF.

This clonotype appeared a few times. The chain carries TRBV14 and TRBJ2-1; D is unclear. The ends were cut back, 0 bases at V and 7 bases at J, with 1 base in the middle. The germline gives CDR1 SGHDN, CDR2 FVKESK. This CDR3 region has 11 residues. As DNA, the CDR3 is TGTGCCAGCAGCCAAGAAAATGAGCAGTTCTTC. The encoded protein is CASSQENEQFF.

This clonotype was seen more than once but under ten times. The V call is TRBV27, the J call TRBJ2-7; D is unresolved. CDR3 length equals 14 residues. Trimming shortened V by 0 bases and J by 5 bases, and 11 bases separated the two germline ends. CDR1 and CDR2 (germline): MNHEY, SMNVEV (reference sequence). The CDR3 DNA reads TGTGCCAGCAGTTTATCAGTATCTCGGGACGAGCAGTACTTC. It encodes CASSLSVSRDEQYF.

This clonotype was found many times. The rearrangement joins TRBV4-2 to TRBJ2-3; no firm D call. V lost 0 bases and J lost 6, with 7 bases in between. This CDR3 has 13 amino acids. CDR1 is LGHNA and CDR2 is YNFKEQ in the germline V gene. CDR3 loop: CASSQDSTDTQYF. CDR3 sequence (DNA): TGTGCCAGCAGCCAAGATAGTACGGATACGCAGTATTTT.

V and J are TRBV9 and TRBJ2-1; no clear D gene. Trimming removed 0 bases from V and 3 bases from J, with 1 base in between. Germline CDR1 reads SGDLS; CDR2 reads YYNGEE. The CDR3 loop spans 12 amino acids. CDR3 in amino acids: CASSVGYNEQFF. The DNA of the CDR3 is TGTGCCAGCAGCGTAGGCTACAATGAGCAGTTCTTC. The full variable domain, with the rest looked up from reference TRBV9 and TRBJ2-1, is DSGVTQTPKHLITATGQRVTLRCSPRSGDLSVYWYQQSLDQGLQFLIQYYNGEERAKGNILERFSAQQFPDLHSELNLSSLELGDSALYFCASSVGYNEQFFGPGTRLTVL.

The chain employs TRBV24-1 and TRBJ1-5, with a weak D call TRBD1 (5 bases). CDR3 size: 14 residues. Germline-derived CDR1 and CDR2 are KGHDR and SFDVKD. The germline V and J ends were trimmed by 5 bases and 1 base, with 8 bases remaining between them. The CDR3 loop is CATSGQFSNQPQHF. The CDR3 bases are TGTGCCACCAGTGGACAGTTCAGCAATCAGCCCCAGCATTTT.

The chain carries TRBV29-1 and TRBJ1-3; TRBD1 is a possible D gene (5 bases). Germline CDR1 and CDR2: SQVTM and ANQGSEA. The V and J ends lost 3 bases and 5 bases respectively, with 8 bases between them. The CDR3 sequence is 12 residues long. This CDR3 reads CSVDAGRNTIYF. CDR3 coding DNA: TGCAGCGTTGACGCAGGGAGAAACACCATATATTTT.

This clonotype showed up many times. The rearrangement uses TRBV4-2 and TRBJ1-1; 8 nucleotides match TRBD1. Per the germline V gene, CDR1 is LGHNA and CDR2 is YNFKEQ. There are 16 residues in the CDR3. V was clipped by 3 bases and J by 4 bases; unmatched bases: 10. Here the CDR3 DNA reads TGTGCCAGCAGCCAGGGCCGGACAGGGATAGTCACTGAAGCTTTCTTT. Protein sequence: CASSQGRTGIVTEAFF.

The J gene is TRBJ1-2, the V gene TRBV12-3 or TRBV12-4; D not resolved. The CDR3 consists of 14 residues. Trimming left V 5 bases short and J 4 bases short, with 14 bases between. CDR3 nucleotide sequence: TGTGCCAGCAGTCCCGGTGAGAGACTCTATGGCTACACCTTC. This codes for CASSPGERLYGYTF.

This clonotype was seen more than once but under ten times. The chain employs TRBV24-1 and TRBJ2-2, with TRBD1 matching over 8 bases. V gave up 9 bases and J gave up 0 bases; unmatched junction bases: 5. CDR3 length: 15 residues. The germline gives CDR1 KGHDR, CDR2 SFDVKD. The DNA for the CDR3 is TGTGCCACCTCGGACAGGGCCGCGAACACCGGGGAGCTGTTTTTT. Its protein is CATSDRAANTGELFF.

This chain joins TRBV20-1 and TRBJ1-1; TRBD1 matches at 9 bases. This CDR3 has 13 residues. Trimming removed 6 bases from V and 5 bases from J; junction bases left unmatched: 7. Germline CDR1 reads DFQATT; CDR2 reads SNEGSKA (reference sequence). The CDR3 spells CSADRGTGTEAFF. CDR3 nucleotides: TGCAGTGCCGACAGGGGGACTGGGACTGAAGCTTTCTTT.

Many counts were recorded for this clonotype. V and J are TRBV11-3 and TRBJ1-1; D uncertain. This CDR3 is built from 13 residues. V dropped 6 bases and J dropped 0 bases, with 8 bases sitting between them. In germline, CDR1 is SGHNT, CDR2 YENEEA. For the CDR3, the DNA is TGTGCCAGCAGTTATACAGTGAACACTGAAGCTTTCTTT. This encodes CASSYTVNTEAFF.

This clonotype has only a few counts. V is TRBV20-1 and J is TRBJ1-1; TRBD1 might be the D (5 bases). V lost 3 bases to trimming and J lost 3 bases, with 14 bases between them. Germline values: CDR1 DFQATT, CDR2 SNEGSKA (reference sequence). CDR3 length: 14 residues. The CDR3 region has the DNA TGCAGTGCTAGTGTCAGCGGGGGGGACACTGAAGCTTTCTTT. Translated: CSASVSGGDTEAFF.

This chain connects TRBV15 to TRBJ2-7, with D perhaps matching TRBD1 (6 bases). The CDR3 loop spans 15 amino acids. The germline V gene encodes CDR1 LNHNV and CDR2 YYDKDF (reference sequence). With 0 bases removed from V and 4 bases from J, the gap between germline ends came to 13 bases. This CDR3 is CATSRDKGQIYEQYF. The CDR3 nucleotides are TGTGCCACCAGCAGAGATAAAGGACAGATATACGAGCAGTACTTC.

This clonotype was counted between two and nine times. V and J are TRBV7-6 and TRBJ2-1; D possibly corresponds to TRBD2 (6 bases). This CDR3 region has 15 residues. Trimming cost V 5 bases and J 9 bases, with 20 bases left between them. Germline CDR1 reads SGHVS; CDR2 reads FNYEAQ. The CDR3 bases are TGTGCCAGCAGCCGGAGCCCTTTGGAAGCGGGTGAGCAGTTCTTC. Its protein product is CASSRSPLEAGEQFF.

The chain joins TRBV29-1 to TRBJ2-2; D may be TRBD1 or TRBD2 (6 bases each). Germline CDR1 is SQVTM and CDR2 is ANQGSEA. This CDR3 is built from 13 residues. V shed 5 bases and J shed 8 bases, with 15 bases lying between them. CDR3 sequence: CSVTNGGWGELFF. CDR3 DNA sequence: TGCAGCGTTACAAACGGGGGCTGGGGGGAGCTGTTTTTT.

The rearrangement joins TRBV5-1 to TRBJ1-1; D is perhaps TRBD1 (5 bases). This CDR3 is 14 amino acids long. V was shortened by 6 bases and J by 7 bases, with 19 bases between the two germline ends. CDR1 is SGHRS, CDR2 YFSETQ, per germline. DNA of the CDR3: TGCGCCAGCACGGCGGGGGATGTGCGGGGTGAAGCTTTCTTT. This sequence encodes CASTAGDVRGEAFF.

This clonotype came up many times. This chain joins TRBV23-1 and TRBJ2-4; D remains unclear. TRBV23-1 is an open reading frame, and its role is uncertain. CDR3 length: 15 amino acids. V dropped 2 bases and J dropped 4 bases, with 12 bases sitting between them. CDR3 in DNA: TGCGCCAGCAGTCAAATCGAGCAGACTAAAAACATTCAGTACTTC. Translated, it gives CASSQIEQTKNIQYF.